These T cell receptor beta chains were read from a single sample in a study of T-cell memory formation after mild COVID-19. TCRdb called the 5' RACE reads again in MiXCR, with one record for every CDR3 protein. Of 400,000 or so distinct CDR3 sequences detected, 20% to 25% appear once; the ten largest clones hold roughly an eighth. The sequenced sample was PBMCs or a T cell subset sorted from them (not recorded which). Receptors originate from an adult woman who had mild COVID-19 (a few samples of this study predate the infection). Cell type and time point are not known. The CDR3 runs from the conserved cysteine through the conserved F or W. Fields, in order: clone size, CDR3 length, V gene, J gene, D gene, CDR3 DNA, CDR3 protein. D genes are given only for firm matches. Not all rows give a size; the values are once, few, many and, for expanded clones, a class.

few	16	TRBV9	TRBJ2-3	-	TGTGCCAGCAGCGTATCGACGCGGGTTAGCACAGATACGCAGTATTTT	CASSVSTRVSTDTQYF
few	14	TRBV5-1	TRBJ2-2	-	TGCGCCAGCAGCTTTAGGGGGGACACCGGGGAGCTGTTTTTT	CASSFRGDTGELFF
-	15	TRBV4-1	TRBJ2-7	-	TGCGCCAGCAGCCAAGCCTGGGACATCCTCTACGAGCAGTACTTC	CASSQAWDILYEQYF
-	14	TRBV18	TRBJ2-1	-	TGTGCCAGCTCCCTCGGAACCCACATAGATGAGCAGTTCTTC	CASSLGTHIDEQFF
-	14	TRBV20-1	TRBJ2-3	-	TGCAGTGCTAGCCGCCGGGGGAACACAGATACGCAGTATTTT	CSASRRGNTDTQYF
many	13	TRBV3-1	TRBJ2-3	-	TGTGCCAGCGGGGGAGCCTACACAGATACGCAGTATTTT	CASGGAYTDTQYF
-	14	TRBV20-1	TRBJ2-3	-	TGCAGTGCTAGATCCCAAGAGCTCACAGATACGCAGTATTTT	CSARSQELTDTQYF
few	18	TRBV6-5	TRBJ1-6	TRBD1	TGTGCCAGCAGTCCCCATTGGACAGGGGACATCCTTAATTCACCCCTCCACTTT	CASSPHWTGDILNSPLHF
-	13	TRBV5-1	TRBJ2-4	-	TGCGCCAGCAGCTTGGCCGGAATGGACATTCAGTACTTC	CASSLAGMDIQYF
few	14	TRBV20-1	TRBJ1-2	-	TGCAGTGCTAGAGACGAGACGCAGGACTATGGCTACACCTTC	CSARDETQDYGYTF
-	12	TRBV6-1	TRBJ2-7	-	TGTGCCAGCAGCGAAATAGCCTACGAGCAGTACTTC	CASSEIAYEQYF
many	12	TRBV25-1	TRBJ2-7	-	TGTGCCAGCAGACAGGGTTTTCGCGAGCAGTACTTC	CASRQGFREQYF
-	15	TRBV7-9	TRBJ2-3	TRBD1	TGTGCCAGCAGCCCAACGACAGGGATCACAGATACGCAGTATTTT	CASSPTTGITDTQYF
few	14	TRBV20-1	TRBJ2-7	TRBD1	TGCAGTGCTAGGGGGACAGGGGGTACCTACGAGCAGTACTTC	CSARGTGGTYEQYF
-	13	TRBV12-3/TRBV12-4	TRBJ2-1	TRBD2	TGTGCCAGCAGTCCAACCCGGGAGGCTGAGCAGTTCTTC	CASSPTREAEQFF
-	14	TRBV20-1	TRBJ2-3	TRBD2	TGCAGTGCCGGACTAGCGGGGATCACAGATACGCAGTATTTT	CSAGLAGITDTQYF
-	18	TRBV3-1	TRBJ2-2	TRBD2	TGTGCCAGCAGCCATTCCTGGACTAGCGGGGGGGAGACCGGGGAGCTGTTTTTT	CASSHSWTSGGETGELFF
many	11	TRBV12-3/TRBV12-4	TRBJ2-5	-	TGTGCCAGCAGCCCCCAAGAGACCCAGTACTTC	CASSPQETQYF
few	17	TRBV20-1	TRBJ1-5	-	TGCAGTGCTAGAGATGGCGCAGCCTGGTATAGCAATCAGCCCCAGCATTTT	CSARDGAAWYSNQPQHF
many	13	TRBV7-8	TRBJ2-7	-	TGTGCCAGCAGCCATGGGCCCTCCTACGAGCAGTACTTC	CASSHGPSYEQYF
-	16	TRBV10-3	TRBJ2-3	-	TGTGCCATCAGTTCCAGGGAATCAATCGGTACAGATACGCAGTATTTT	CAISSRESIGTDTQYF
-	15	TRBV3-1	TRBJ1-1	-	TGTGCCAGCAGCCAATTCGGCAGCATGAACACTGAAGCTTTCTTT	CASSQFGSMNTEAFF
-	12	TRBV19	TRBJ2-7	TRBD1	TGTGCCACCGGACAGGGAGCTAGCGAGCAGTACTTC	CATGQGASEQYF
-	12	TRBV29-1	TRBJ2-7	-	TGCAGCGCGACTGCAGGGGTGTACGAGCAGTACTTC	CSATAGVYEQYF
-	14	TRBV3-1	TRBJ2-7	-	TGTGCCAGCAGCCAACCCTCCTTGGCTTACGAGCAGTACTTC	CASSQPSLAYEQYF
-	13	TRBV9	TRBJ2-1	-	TGTGCCAGCAGCACCCAAGCCAACAATGAGCAGTTCTTC	CASSTQANNEQFF
-	14	TRBV15	TRBJ1-5	-	TGTGCCACCAGCAGAGACAGGGCTCATCAGCCCCAGCATTTT	CATSRDRAHQPQHF
-	16	TRBV29-1	TRBJ2-2	TRBD1	TGCAGCGTGACGGACAGGGGGTTCGGCAACACCGGGGAGCTGTTTTTT	CSVTDRGFGNTGELFF
-	13	TRBV29-1	TRBJ1-1	-	TGCAGCGTTGACGGGCCTATGAACACTGAAGCTTTCTTT	CSVDGPMNTEAFF
-	20	TRBV21-1	TRBJ1-2	-	TGTGCCAGCAGCAAATCGGCTCTCGCCCGGGACACAGAGCAAAACTATGGCTACACCTTC	CASSKSALARDTEQNYGYTF
-	15	TRBV10-3	TRBJ2-2	TRBD2	TGTGCCATCTTACGGGGGGATGCGAACACCGGGGAGCTGTTTTTT	CAILRGDANTGELFF
few	15	TRBV5-4	TRBJ2-7	-	TGTGCCAGCAGCCTCGACTTGAATCCCCACTACGAGCAGTACTTC	CASSLDLNPHYEQYF
-	13	TRBV24-1	TRBJ2-3	TRBD2	TGTGCCACCAGTGAACTCGGGGGGACCACGCAGTATTTT	CATSELGGTTQYF
few	14	TRBV12-3/TRBV12-4	TRBJ1-1	TRBD1	TGTGCCAGCAGTCGGGGACAGCAGATAGTTGAAGCTTTCTTT	CASSRGQQIVEAFF
many	15	TRBV7-2	TRBJ2-2	TRBD1	TGTGCCAGCAGCCTCGACAGGGCCAACACCGGGGAGCTGTTTTTT	CASSLDRANTGELFF
-	14	TRBV24-1	TRBJ1-2	TRBD1	TGTGCCACCAGTGATGGGACAGGCGGCTATGGCTACACCTTC	CATSDGTGGYGYTF
-	14	TRBV6-1	TRBJ2-3	TRBD2	TGTGTCAGTAGAGCGGGAGTAACGACAGATACGCAGTATTTT	CVSRAGVTTDTQYF
many	13	TRBV7-6	TRBJ2-5	TRBD2	TGTGCCAGCAGCTCCCTGGGGGGGGAGACCCAGTACTTC	CASSSLGGETQYF
few	14	TRBV20-1	TRBJ1-1	-	TGCAGTGCTAGGGCTATAGAGTTGAACACTGAAGCTTTCTTT	CSARAIELNTEAFF
-	17	TRBV5-1	TRBJ2-3	-	TGCGCCAGCAGCTTGGGGGTCTTGGCTATAGGATCAGATACGCAGTATTTT	CASSLGVLAIGSDTQYF
many	14	TRBV5-1	TRBJ2-4	TRBD2	TGCGCCAGCAGCGCGACTAGCGGTAATGGCATTCAGTACTTC	CASSATSGNGIQYF
many	16	TRBV6-2/TRBV6-3	TRBJ1-1	-	TGTGCCAGCAGTTACATCCAGAGCTCCATGAACACTGAAGCTTTCTTT	CASSYIQSSMNTEAFF
few	17	TRBV24-1	TRBJ2-1	TRBD1	TGTGCCACCAGTGATACCCCCGGGACAGGGACCTACAATGAGCAGTTCTTC	CATSDTPGTGTYNEQFF
-	20	TRBV7-8	TRBJ2-1	TRBD2	TGTGCCAGCAGCCCGGATCCGGGACTAGCGGGAGGGCGAGCCTACAATGAGCAGTTCTTC	CASSPDPGLAGGRAYNEQFF
-	16	TRBV9	TRBJ2-1	TRBD2	TGTGCCAGCAGCTCCCCACTAGCGGGGGGGCCGATTGAGCAGTTCTTC	CASSSPLAGGPIEQFF
many	15	TRBV29-1	TRBJ1-3	TRBD1	TGCAGCGTTGAAGATCGGGACAGAACTGGAAACACCATATATTTT	CSVEDRDRTGNTIYF
few	15	TRBV7-2	TRBJ2-3	-	TGTGCCAGCACATTCCGGGGGCTTCGCACAGATACGCAGTATTTT	CASTFRGLRTDTQYF
-	13	TRBV3-1	TRBJ1-1	-	TGTGCCAGCAGCCACTGGACGAACACTGAAGCTTTCTTT	CASSHWTNTEAFF
-	12	TRBV29-1	TRBJ2-7	-	TGCAGCGTTGAACGGACACCCTACGAGCAGTACTTC	CSVERTPYEQYF
-	15	TRBV30	TRBJ2-7	TRBD2	TGTGCCTGGAAAGACTTAGCGGGAGTACCCTACGAGCAGTACTTC	CAWKDLAGVPYEQYF
few	15	TRBV7-2	TRBJ2-2	-	TGTGCCAGCAGCTTAGCGGGGATAAACACCGGGGAGCTGTTTTTT	CASSLAGINTGELFF
-	15	TRBV6-2/TRBV6-3	TRBJ2-7	TRBD1	TGTGCCAGCACCTACGGCGGGACAGGGGCCTACGAGCAGTACTTC	CASTYGGTGAYEQYF
-	13	TRBV7-9	TRBJ1-5	-	TGTGCCAGCAGCTTAGGAGGGCCTCAGCCCCAGCATTTT	CASSLGGPQPQHF
-	17	TRBV4-2	TRBJ1-2	-	TGTGCCAGCAGCCCGGGAGAAGATGGGATATCTAACTATGGCTACACCTTC	CASSPGEDGISNYGYTF